These 2 T cell receptor beta chains came from one sample sequenced in a study of blood T cells in healthy people across ages. Primers used in a second PCR of roughly 6 to 11 cycles were a sample-barcoded 5' primer and a J-beta primer mix. TCRdb fed the 5' RACE reads into MiXCR, producing one record per CDR3 protein. The sample shows about 1.6 million distinct CDR3 sequences, 34% of them seen only once. Sequencing used blood. The receptors come from a woman aged 25 to 39 in good health.

Regarding this clonotype: This may come from a read error, since a much larger clone is one base off. V is TRBV12-3 or TRBV12-4 and J is TRBJ2-7; TRBD1 agrees at 9 bases. This CDR3 has 14 amino acids. The CDR3 DNA is TGTGCCTGCAGCCCACAGGGGGCCTCCTACGAGCAGTACTTC. This encodes CACSPQGASYEQYF.

This chain joins TRBV2 and TRBJ2-3; D gene ambiguous. Deletions cut 8 bases from V and 0 bases from J, with 12 bases between. Germline V gives CDR1 SNHLY, CDR2 FYNNEI. This CDR3 region has 14 residues. The CDR3 here is CASSDTDSTDTQYF. Written as DNA, the CDR3 is TGTGCCAGCTCCGACACCGACAGCACAGATACGCAGTATTTT. Variable domain in full (rest from reference TRBV2 and TRBJ2-3): EPEVTQTPSHQVTQMGQEVILRCVPISNHLYFYWYRQILGQKVEFLVSFYNNEISEKSEIFDDQFSVERPDGSNFTLKIRSTKLEDSAMYFCASSDTDSTDTQYFGPGTRLTVL.